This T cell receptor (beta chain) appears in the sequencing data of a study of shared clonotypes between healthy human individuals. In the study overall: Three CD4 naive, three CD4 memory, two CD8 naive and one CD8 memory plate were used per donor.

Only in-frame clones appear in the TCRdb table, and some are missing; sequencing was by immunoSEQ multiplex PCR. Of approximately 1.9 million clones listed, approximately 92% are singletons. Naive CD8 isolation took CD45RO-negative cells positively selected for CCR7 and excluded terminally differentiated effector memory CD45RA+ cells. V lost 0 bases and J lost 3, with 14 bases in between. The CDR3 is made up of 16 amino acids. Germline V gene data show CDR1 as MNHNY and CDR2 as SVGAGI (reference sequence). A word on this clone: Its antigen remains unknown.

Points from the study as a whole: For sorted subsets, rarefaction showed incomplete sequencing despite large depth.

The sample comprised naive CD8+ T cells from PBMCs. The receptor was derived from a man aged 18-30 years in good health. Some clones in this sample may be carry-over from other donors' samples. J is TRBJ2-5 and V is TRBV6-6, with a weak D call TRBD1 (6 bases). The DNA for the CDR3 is TGTGCCAGCAGTTACTCGAACAGGGTGCCCGAAGAGACCCAGTACTTC. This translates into CASSYSNRVPEETQYF.